This T cell receptor beta chain is from a study of metastatic and nonmetastatic thyroid tumors. Study-level background: Comparison of repertoires was carried out across blood and tumor or nodule tissue from malignant and benign thyroid patients.

This clone was detected many times. Its specificity is not known. Thyroid surgery took place with no prior treatment in any patient. The germline CDR1 and CDR2 sequences are MGHRA and YSYEKL. Trimming cost V 4 bases and J 6 bases, with 11 bases left between them. The CDR3 covers 13 residues. Whole-study results and caveats: TCR beta diversity was reportedly significantly higher in malignant thyroid tumors than benign nodules, in blood and tumor.

Source study methods: For papillary thyroid cancer, a distant-metastasis classifier was constructed from CDR3 differences observed across clinicopathological groups. Using MiXCR, TCRdb re-called clones from the PCR reads. The V and J calls shown here were made by TCRdb, not taken from the authors' results. The table shows around 42,000 clones, with over 10% occurring only once. The J gene is TRBJ2-3, the V gene TRBV4-1; D is unclear. The specimen was blood. This TCR derives from a male donor with papillary thyroid cancer or a benign thyroid nodule (not recorded which). Some clones in this sample may be carry-over from other donors' samples. The CDR3 spells CASSLRLEDTQYF. CDR3 in DNA: TGCGCCAGCAGCCTGAGATTGGAGGATACGCAGTATTTT.